Presented here are 12 T cell receptor beta chains from one specimen sequenced in a study of blood T cell repertoires in COVID-19. Produced via immunoSEQ multiplex PCR; TCRdb's table is partial and in-frame only. This table has about 270,000 clones, 86% appearing once. Sequencing was done on a sample of PBMCs or T cells enriched from blood (not recorded which). The receptors were sampled from a man younger than 35 who had recovered from COVID-19.

This chain links TRBV24-1 with TRBJ2-1, with TRBD1 matching over 9 bases. The CDR3 sequence is 16 residues long. Per germline, CDR1 KGHDR and CDR2 SFDVKD. The junction had 5 bases not matched to a gene; V was cut back by 2 bases and J by 4 bases. CDR3 DNA: TGTGCCACCAGTGATTCCCCGGGACAGGGATACAATGAGCAGTTCTTC. Encoded protein: CATSDSPGQGYNEQFF.

This chain's CDR3 is CASSEALPGDPLHF. The CDR3 coding sequence is TGTGCCAGCAGTGAAGCGCTCCCAGGTGATCCCCTCCACTTT. The V and J genes are TRBV2 and TRBJ1-6, with D unresolved. V was pared by 0 bases and J by 13 bases, with 13 bases between. This CDR3 has 14 residues. The germline gives CDR1 SNHLY, CDR2 FYNNEI.

This chain uses TRBV6-5 with TRBJ2-4, with D tentatively TRBD1 (6 bases). Germline-derived CDR1 and CDR2 are MNHEY and SVGAGI. This CDR3 has 14 amino acids. The germline V and J ends were trimmed by 5 bases and 8 bases, with 16 bases remaining between them. DNA of the CDR3: TGTGCCAGCAGTCTCGAACAGGGAATAGACATTCAGTACTTC. Translated, it gives CASSLEQGIDIQYF.

This clone was counted once. This chain links TRBV27 with TRBJ1-1, with 8 bases lining up with TRBD1. Germline V gives CDR1 MNHEY, CDR2 SMNVEV (reference sequence). V was pared by 8 bases and J by 5 bases, with 7 bases of the junction left unmatched. The CDR3 has 13 amino acids. CDR3 DNA: TGTGCCAGCTCGACAGGGGTTGAGACTGAAGCTTTCTTT. Its translation: CASSTGVETEAFF.

There are a few counts of this clone. This chain joins TRBV4-2 and TRBJ2-3, with 10 bases aligning to TRBD2. CDR3 length: 17 residues. V gave up 0 bases and J gave up 2 bases; unmatched junction bases: 5. Germline CDR1 reads LGHNA; CDR2 reads YNFKEQ. This chain's CDR3 is CASSQEIAGGTTDTQYF. In DNA form, the CDR3 reads TGTGCCAGCAGCCAAGAAATAGCGGGGGGAACCACAGATACGCAGTATTTT.

J is TRBJ2-7 and V is TRBV27; 7 positions agree with TRBD2. Germline CDR1 and CDR2: MNHEY and SMNVEV (reference sequence). The CDR3 covers 14 residues. The trim removed 2 bases at V and 1 base at J, leaving 2 bases unmatched. CDR3 sequence: CASSLTSESYEQYF. The CDR3 DNA follows: TGTGCCAGCAGTTTAACTAGCGAATCCTACGAGCAGTACTTC.

The chain recombines TRBV3-1 (or the pseudogene TRBV3-2) with TRBJ2-5; 11 nucleotides match TRBD2. The germline gives CDR1 LGHDT, CDR2 YNNKEL (reference sequence). Losses at the gene ends were 6 bases for V and 4 bases for J; bases not matched to a gene: 4. This CDR3 region has 14 residues. The CDR3 DNA reads TGTGCCAGCAGACCCACTAGCGGGGGAGAGACCCAGTACTTC. It codes for CASRPTSGGETQYF.

The chain carries TRBV12-5 and TRBJ1-2, with D maybe TRBD1 (5 bases). The CDR3 sequence is 16 residues long. Germline V lookup: CDR1 LGHNT, CDR2 FRNRAP. The ends were cut back, 6 bases at V and 0 bases at J, with 17 bases in the middle. The CDR3 loop reads CASGNNSGATNYGYTF. CDR3 sequence (DNA): TGTGCTAGTGGCAACAACAGCGGGGCTACTAACTATGGCTACACCTTC.

The chain links TRBV15 to TRBJ2-1; TRBD2 agrees at 9 bases. The CDR3 sequence is 18 residues long. Germline V gene lookup returns CDR1 LNHNV and CDR2 YYDKDF (reference sequence). The J segment lost 3 bases and the V segment lost 3 bases, leaving 12 bases of the junction unmatched. CDR3 protein: CATSSHSSSGAGYNEQFF. CDR3 bases: TGTGCCACCAGCAGCCATTCTTCTAGCGGGGCGGGCTACAATGAGCAGTTCTTC.

The table lists this clone with a count of one. The chain combines TRBV21-1 with TRBJ1-1; TRBD1 reflects the table's D call only, with no check against the DNA. TRBV21-1 is deemed a pseudogene. The CDR3 totals 15 residues. Here the CDR3 reads CASSKVTGRNTEAFF. CDR3 in DNA: TGTGCCAGCAGCAAAGTTACAGGAAGGAACACTGAAGCTTTCTTT.

This clone was detected many times. Other DNA sequences in the same sample also yield this CDR3. The chain couples TRBV12-3 or TRBV12-4 to TRBJ1-5; D is ambiguous. The CDR3 extends over 13 amino acids. Trimming cost V 0 bases and J 6 bases, with 6 bases left between them. The CDR3 protein is CASSLALGQPQHF. The CDR3, as DNA: TGTGCCAGCAGTTTAGCGCTAGGTCAGCCCCAGCATTTT.

The chain recombines TRBV15 with TRBJ2-1; the match to TRBD2 covers 7 bases. Germline assignment: CDR1 LNHNV and CDR2 YYDKDF (reference sequence). V trimming: 4 bases; J trimming: 4 bases; junction bases outside the gene matches: 10. The CDR3 sequence is 16 residues long. CDR3 loop: CATSTGGGRSYNEQFF. The CDR3 DNA reads TGTGCCACCAGCACCGGAGGCGGGAGAAGTTACAATGAGCAGTTCTTC. Drawing the rest from reference TRBV15 and TRBJ2-1, the complete variable domain is DAMVIQNPRYQVTQFGKPVTLSCSQTLNHNVMYWYQQKSSQAPKLLFHYYDKDFNNEADTPDNFQSRRPNTSFCFLDIRSPGLGDTAMYLCATSTGGGRSYNEQFFGPGTRLTVL.